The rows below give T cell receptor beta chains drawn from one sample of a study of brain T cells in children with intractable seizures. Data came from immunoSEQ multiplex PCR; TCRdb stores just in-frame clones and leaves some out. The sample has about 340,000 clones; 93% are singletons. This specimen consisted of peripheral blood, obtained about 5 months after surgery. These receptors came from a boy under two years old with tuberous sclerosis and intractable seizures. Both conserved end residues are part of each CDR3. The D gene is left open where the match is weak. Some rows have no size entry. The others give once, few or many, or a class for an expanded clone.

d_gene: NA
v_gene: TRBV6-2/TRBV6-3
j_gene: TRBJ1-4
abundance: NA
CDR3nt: TGTGCCAGCAGTTACCGGGGGAGCGTGGCGGAAAAACTGTTTTTT
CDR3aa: CASSYRGSVAEKLFF

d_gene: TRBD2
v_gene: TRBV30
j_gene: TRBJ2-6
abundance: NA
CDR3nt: TGTGCCTTGGGAGGGAGGGACTCTGGGGCCAACGTCCTGACTTTC
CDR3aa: CALGGRDSGANVLTF

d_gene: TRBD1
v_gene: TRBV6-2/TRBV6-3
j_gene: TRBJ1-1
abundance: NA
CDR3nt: TGTGCCAGCAGTTACTGGGGGCAGGGGGCGAGCGGCACTGAAGCTTTCTTT
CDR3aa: CASSYWGQGASGTEAFF

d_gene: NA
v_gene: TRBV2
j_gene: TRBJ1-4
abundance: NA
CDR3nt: TGTGCCAGCAGTGTAGGGGCTGAAAGTGAAAAACTGTTTTTT
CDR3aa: CASSVGAESEKLFF

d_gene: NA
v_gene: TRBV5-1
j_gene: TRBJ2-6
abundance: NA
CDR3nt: TGCGCCAGCAGCTTGGAAGGGTCGGCTGGGGCCAACGTCCTGACTTTC
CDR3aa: CASSLEGSAGANVLTF

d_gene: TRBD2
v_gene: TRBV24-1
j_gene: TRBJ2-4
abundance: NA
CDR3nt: TGTGCCACCAGTGATGCGGGGCTAGCGGACGACAAAAACATTCAGTACTTC
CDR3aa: CATSDAGLADDKNIQYF

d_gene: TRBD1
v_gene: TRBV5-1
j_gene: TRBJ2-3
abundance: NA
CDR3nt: TGCGCCAGCAGCTTGGGACCACAGGGGAAGGCAGATACGCAGTATTTT
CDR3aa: CASSLGPQGKADTQYF

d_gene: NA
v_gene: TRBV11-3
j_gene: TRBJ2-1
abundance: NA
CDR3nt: TGTGCCAGCAGCTTTATCGTGAATGAGCAGTTCTTC
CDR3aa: CASSFIVNEQFF

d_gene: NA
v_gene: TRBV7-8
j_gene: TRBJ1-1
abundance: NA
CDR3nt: TGTGCCAGCAGCTTATTCTCTACTGAAGCTTTCTTT
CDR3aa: CASSLFSTEAFF

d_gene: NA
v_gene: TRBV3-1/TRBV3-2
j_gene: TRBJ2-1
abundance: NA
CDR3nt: TGTGCCAGCAGCCAAGCATGGTCGGATTACTACCCCGGTCGAAGTTATGAGCAGTTCTTC
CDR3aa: CASSQAWSDYYPGRSYEQFF

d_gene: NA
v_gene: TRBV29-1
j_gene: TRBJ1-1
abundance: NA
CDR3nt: TGCAGCGTTGAAGGGACGGTGAACACTGAAGCTTTCTTT
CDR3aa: CSVEGTVNTEAFF

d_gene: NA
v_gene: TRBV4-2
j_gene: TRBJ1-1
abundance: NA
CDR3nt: TGTGCCAGCAGCCAAGATCTCGGGAACACTGAAGCTTTCTTT
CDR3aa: CASSQDLGNTEAFF

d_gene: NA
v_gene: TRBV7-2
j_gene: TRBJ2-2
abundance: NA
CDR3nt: TGTGCCAGCAGCTTCGAACTACAGGGAACCGGGGAGCTGTTTTTT
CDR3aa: CASSFELQGTGELFF

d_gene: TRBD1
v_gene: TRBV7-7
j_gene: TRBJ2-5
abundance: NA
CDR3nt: TGTGCTAGCAGCCGGGACAGGGGGCGAGGGGAGACCCAGTACTTC
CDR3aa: CASSRDRGRGETQYF

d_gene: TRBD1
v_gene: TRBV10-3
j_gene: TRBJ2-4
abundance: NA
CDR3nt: TGTGCCATCAGTGATGGCCGGACAGGGCTGGCCAAAAACATTCAGTACTTC
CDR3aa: CAISDGRTGLAKNIQYF

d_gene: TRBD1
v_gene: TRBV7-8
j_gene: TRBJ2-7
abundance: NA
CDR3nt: TGTGCCAGCAGCTGGGGACAGGGTTACGAGCAGTACTTC
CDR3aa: CASSWGQGYEQYF

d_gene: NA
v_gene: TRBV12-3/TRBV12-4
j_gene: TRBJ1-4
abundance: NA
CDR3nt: TGTGCCAGCAGGGAACAAAGGGCGGGAAAACTGTTTTTT
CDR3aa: CASREQRAGKLFF

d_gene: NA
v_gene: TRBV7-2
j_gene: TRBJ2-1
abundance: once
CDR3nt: TGTGCCAGCAGCTCTAGACACTACAATGAGCAGTTCTTC
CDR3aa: CASSSRHYNEQFF

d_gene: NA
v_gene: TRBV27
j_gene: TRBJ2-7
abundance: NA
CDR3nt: TGTGCCAGCCTACCCCGGGCCGGGGGGCTCTACGAGCAGTACTTC
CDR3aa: CASLPRAGGLYEQYF

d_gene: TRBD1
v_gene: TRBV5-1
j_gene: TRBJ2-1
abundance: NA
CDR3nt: TGCGCCAGCAGCTCCGGGACAGGGATCTCAAGCTCCTACAATGAGCAGTTCTTC
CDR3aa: CASSSGTGISSSYNEQFF

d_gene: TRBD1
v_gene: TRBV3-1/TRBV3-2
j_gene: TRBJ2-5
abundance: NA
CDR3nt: TGTGCCAGCAGCCTTCCGGGACAGCAAGAGACCCAGTACTTC
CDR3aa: CASSLPGQQETQYF

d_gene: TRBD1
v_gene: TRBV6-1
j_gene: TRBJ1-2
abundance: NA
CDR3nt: TGTGCCAGCAGTGAATCGGGACAGGGGGCGATAAGAGTTGGCTACACCTTC
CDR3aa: CASSESGQGAIRVGYTF

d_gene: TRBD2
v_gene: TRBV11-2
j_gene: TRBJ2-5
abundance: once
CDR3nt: TGTGCCAGCAGCTTTATTACAGCGGGACTCGAGACCCAGTACTTC
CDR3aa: CASSFITAGLETQYF

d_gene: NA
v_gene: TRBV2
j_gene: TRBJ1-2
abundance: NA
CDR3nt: TGTGCCAGCAGGGGCACAGGGTTAGGTGGCTACACCTTC
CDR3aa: CASRGTGLGGYTF

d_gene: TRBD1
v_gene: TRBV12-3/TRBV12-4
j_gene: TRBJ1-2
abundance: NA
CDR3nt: TGTGCCAGCACCTCGGGACAGCTCTATGGCTACACCTTC
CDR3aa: CASTSGQLYGYTF

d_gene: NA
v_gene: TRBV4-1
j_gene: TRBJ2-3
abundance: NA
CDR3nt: TGCGCCAGCAGCCTGTTCCGGGGGACTAGCACAGATACGCAGTATTTT
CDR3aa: CASSLFRGTSTDTQYF

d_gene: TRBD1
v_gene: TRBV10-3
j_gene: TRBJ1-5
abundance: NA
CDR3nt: TGTGCCACGTCAGGTGTAGGGGGCGACAATCAGCCCCAGCATTTT
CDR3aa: CATSGVGGDNQPQHF

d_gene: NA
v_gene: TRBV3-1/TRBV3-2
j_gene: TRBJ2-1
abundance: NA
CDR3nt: TGTGCCAGCAGCCCACTAGCACTCAATGAGCAGTTCTTC
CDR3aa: CASSPLALNEQFF

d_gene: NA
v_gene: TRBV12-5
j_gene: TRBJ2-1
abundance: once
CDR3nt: TGTGCTAGTGGTTTCAGGGCGTTTTACAATGAGCAGTTCTTC
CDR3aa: CASGFRAFYNEQFF

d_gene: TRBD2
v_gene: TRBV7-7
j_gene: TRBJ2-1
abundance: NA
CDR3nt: TGTGCTAGCAGCCCTCGGACTAGCGGGGGGGCCGATGAGCAGTTCTTC
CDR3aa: CASSPRTSGGADEQFF